Listed below are T cell receptor beta chains from one sample, sequenced in a study of blood T cell repertoires in COVID-19. TCRdb's copy holds only in-frame clones and misses some; the assay was immunoSEQ multiplex PCR. This sample has 99,000 or so clones; about four fifths occur once, and the top ten carry 4% to 5.5%. The sample comprised peripheral blood. The receptors were sampled from a man aged 55-75 years with acute or convalescent COVID-19. CDR3s include the opening cysteine and the closing phenylalanine or tryptophan. The D gene is left open where the match is weak. Not all rows give a size; the values are once, few, many and, for expanded clones, a class.

abundance	d_gene	v_gene	j_gene	CDR3aa	CDR3nt
.	.	TRBV11-3	TRBJ1-1	CASSLYSYNTEAFF	TGTGCCAGCAGCTTGTACAGTTATAACACTGAAGCTTTCTTT
.	.	TRBV18	TRBJ1-5	CASSAQQGTGDQPQHF	TGTGCCAGCTCGGCCCAGCAGGGGACCGGGGATCAGCCCCAGCATTTT
few	.	TRBV3-1/TRBV3-2	TRBJ1-1	CASSQVMQQGPFF	TGTGCCAGCTCCCAAGTCATGCAGCAGGGCCCTTTCTTT
.	TRBD2	TRBV19	TRBJ2-5	CASRSGLAGEETQYF	TGTGCCAGTAGATCGGGACTAGCCGGGGAAGAGACCCAGTACTTC
.	.	TRBV6-6	TRBJ2-5	CASSWTLYQETQYF	TGTGCCAGCAGTTGGACTTTGTACCAAGAGACCCAGTACTTC
.	.	TRBV7-2	TRBJ1-3	CASRGASGNTIYF	TGTGCCAGCAGGGGGGCCTCCGGAAACACCATATATTTT
.	.	TRBV5-6	TRBJ2-2	CASTLGVSGELFF	TGTGCCAGCACCCTAGGGGTTTCCGGGGAGCTGTTTTTT
.	.	TRBV5-1	TRBJ2-1	CASSLSLLGGEQFF	TGCGCCAGCAGCTTGAGCTTACTTGGGGGGGAGCAGTTCTTC
.	.	TRBV9	TRBJ2-3	CASSVGPGSSTDTQYF	TGTGCCAGCAGCGTAGGGCCGGGATCTAGCACAGATACGCAGTATTTT
.	.	TRBV7-9	TRBJ1-2	CASSLGAMVVLPYGYTF	TGTGCCAGCAGCTTAGGAGCGATGGTAGTACTCCCCTATGGCTACACCTTC
.	.	TRBV4-1	TRBJ2-3	CASSQDNRQVLDTQYF	TGCGCCAGCAGCCAAGATAATCGACAAGTTCTGGATACGCAGTATTTT
.	.	TRBV7-8	TRBJ2-7	CASSLSSYEQYF	TGTGCCAGCAGCCTGAGCTCCTACGAGCAGTACTTC
.	.	TRBV7-8	TRBJ2-2	CASSLAPRKDSGYTGELFF	TGTGCCAGCAGCTTAGCCCCAAGAAAAGACTCCGGGTACACCGGGGAGCTGTTTTTT
.	.	TRBV5-6	TRBJ2-4	CASSLRHDLAKNIQYF	TGTGCCAGCAGCCTCCGACATGATTTAGCCAAAAACATTCAGTACTTC
.	.	TRBV19	TRBJ2-1	CASSRREPKSYNEQFF	TGTGCCAGTAGTCGGAGGGAACCGAAATCCTACAATGAGCAGTTCTTC
.	.	TRBV7-2	TRBJ2-5	CASSLGSAIGQETQYF	TGTGCCAGCAGCTTAGGATCTGCGATCGGCCAAGAGACCCAGTACTTC
.	.	TRBV6-8	TRBJ2-1	CASTDRPYNEQFF	TGTGCCAGCACGGACAGACCCTACAATGAGCAGTTCTTC
few	.	TRBV2	TRBJ1-2	CASSGGPGSPYGYTF	TGTGCCAGCAGTGGGGGGCCGGGGTCCCCCTATGGCTACACCTTC
.	TRBD1	TRBV23-1	TRBJ1-5	CASSQSRDRGRNQPQHF	TGCGCCAGCAGTCAATCTAGGGACAGGGGTCGCAATCAGCCCCAGCATTTT
once	TRBD1	TRBV2	TRBJ2-1	CASRVEQGGEQFF	TGTGCCAGCAGAGTCGAACAGGGGGGTGAGCAGTTCTTC
.	.	TRBV27	TRBJ2-2	CASSFRTALNTGELFF	TGTGCCAGCAGTTTCAGGACAGCCCTGAACACCGGGGAGCTGTTTTTT
.	TRBD1	TRBV19	TRBJ2-7	CASSIGMTGYEQYF	TGTGCCAGTAGTATAGGTATGACAGGGTACGAGCAGTACTTC
.	.	TRBV5-1	TRBJ1-4	CASSFNAGQTNEKLFF	TGCGCCAGCAGCTTTAATGCGGGGCAAACTAATGAAAAACTGTTTTTT
.	.	TRBV29-1	TRBJ2-1	CSVPRQTGEQFF	TGCAGCGTTCCGAGACAGACCGGTGAGCAGTTCTTC
.	TRBD2	TRBV4-1	TRBJ2-1	CASSPGLAGGPGDEQFF	TGCGCCAGCAGCCCGGGACTAGCGGGAGGGCCCGGGGATGAGCAGTTCTTC
.	.	TRBV5-4	TRBJ2-5	CASSSPRNQETQYF	TGTGCCAGCAGCTCCCCGCGGAACCAAGAGACCCAGTACTTC
.	.	TRBV6-4	TRBJ1-1	CASSDAGSGTEAFF	TGTGCCAGCAGTGACGCAGGGTCGGGCACTGAAGCTTTCTTT
once	TRBD2	TRBV3-1/TRBV3-2	TRBJ2-1	CASSSYTSGRADEQFF	TGTGCCAGCAGCTCCTACACTAGCGGGAGGGCCGATGAGCAGTTCTTC
.	.	TRBV30	TRBJ1-1	CAWREQGNTEAFF	TGTGCCTGGAGGGAACAGGGGAACACTGAAGCTTTCTTT